A selection of T cell receptor beta chains follows, all from one sample in a study of metastatic and nonmetastatic thyroid tumors. With MiXCR, TCRdb called clones anew from the PCR reads. The table has some 69,000 clones, approximately 15% seen once. The sample consisted of blood. These receptors were taken from a male donor with papillary thyroid cancer or a benign thyroid nodule (not recorded which). Some clones in this sample may be carry-over from other donors' samples. Both conserved end residues are part of each CDR3. A D gene is named only where the DNA matches it firmly. For some rows the clone size is stated as once, few or many, or as a class when expanded; others skip it.

>TRBJ2-3|-|TRBV5-4|-
TGTGCCAGCAGCTTATCGGGTGGGAGTAGCACAGATACGCAGTATTTT
CASSLSGGSSTDTQYF
>TRBJ2-7|-|TRBV4-3|-
TGCGCTAGCAGCCAAGAGTCGGGTTTTGGCTCCTACGAGCAGTACTTC
CASSQESGFGSYEQYF
>TRBJ2-7|-|TRBV27|TRBD2
TGTGCCAGCAGTTTATTTGGGACTAGCGAGGTGGCCACCCCTTACTTC
CASSLFGTSEVATPYF
>TRBJ2-1|-|TRBV11-2|TRBD2
TGTGCCAGCAGCCCCGGTGGCGGGAGTTTGAATGAGCAGTTCTTC
CASSPGGGSLNEQFF
>TRBJ1-2|few|TRBV12-3/TRBV12-4|-
TGTGCCAGCAGTTTGGGACACATAAACTATGGCTACACCTTC
CASSLGHINYGYTF
>TRBJ2-7|-|TRBV6-1|-
TGTGCCAGCAGCAGGAACGACCTGGGCTACGAGCAGTACTTC
CASSRNDLGYEQYF
>TRBJ1-1|many|TRBV20-1|TRBD1
TGCAGTGCTGATACCCCGGGACAGGGAAGCACTGAAGCTTTCTTT
CSADTPGQGSTEAFF
>TRBJ2-2|many|TRBV29-1|TRBD2
TGCAGCGTTGAATTGCGGGAGATTAACACCGGGGAGCTGTTTTTT
CSVELREINTGELFF
>TRBJ2-1|many|TRBV7-7|-
TGTGCTAGCACCCAAGGGGAGGGGGGAGGTGAGCAGTTCTTC
CASTQGEGGGEQFF
>TRBJ1-1|many|TRBV2|-
TGTGCCAGCAGTGAAGACCGGGTTGGCACTGAAGCTTTCTTT
CASSEDRVGTEAFF
>TRBJ2-1|many|TRBV5-1|TRBD2
TGCGCCAGCAGCCCTGGGACTAGCGGGCGACTCCTTTCCAATGAGCAGTTCTTC
CASSPGTSGRLLSNEQFF
>TRBJ2-3|many|TRBV27|TRBD2
TGTGCCAGCAGTCCAGGGACTAGCAGGAGCACAGATACGCAGTATTTT
CASSPGTSRSTDTQYF
>TRBJ2-7|many|TRBV28|-
TGTGCCATCAAATCGAGCCGAGGCGCGGCCTCCTACGAGCAGTACTTC
CAIKSSRGAASYEQYF
>TRBJ1-2|many|TRBV12-3/TRBV12-4|-
TGTGCCAGCAGTTTATCGGACTATGGCTACACCTTC
CASSLSDYGYTF
>TRBJ2-1|many|TRBV20-1|TRBD2
TGCAGTGCTAGCGTGGCGGGAGGGCGCTACAATGAGCAGTTCTTC
CSASVAGGRYNEQFF
>TRBJ2-7|many|TRBV18|TRBD1
TGTGCCAGCTCATCGGGACAGGGCTACGAGCAGTACTTC
CASSSGQGYEQYF
>TRBJ2-7|-|TRBV20-1|-
TGCAGTGCTATCCCCCGGGTGATCTCCTACGAGCAGTACTTC
CSAIPRVISYEQYF
>TRBJ1-2|few|TRBV6-1|-
TGTGCCAGCAGTGATTTTTCCGTCCCACCCATTTATGGCTACACCTTC
CASSDFSVPPIYGYTF
>TRBJ1-2|-|TRBV9|-
TGTGCCAGCAGCGTAGAGCCAGGGCCCGTCCGTCCGGGGTCCTATGGCTACACCTTC
CASSVEPGPVRPGSYGYTF
>TRBJ1-1|many|TRBV6-1|-
TGTGCCAGCAGTTATAGGGGTGACACTGAAGCTTTCTTT
CASSYRGDTEAFF
>TRBJ2-7|few|TRBV6-1|TRBD1
TGTGCCAGCATCCCCTTCGGGGTACAGGGGGCCTACGAGCAGTACTTC
CASIPFGVQGAYEQYF
>TRBJ2-3|many|TRBV9|-
TGTGCCAGCAGCGGTAACAGGGCTAAAGATACGCAGTATTTT
CASSGNRAKDTQYF
>TRBJ2-5|many|TRBV19|TRBD2
TGTGCCAGTAGTCCCCGTAGCGGGGGGTACCAAGAGACCCAGTACTTC
CASSPRSGGYQETQYF
>TRBJ2-3|many|TRBV7-8|TRBD2
TGTGCCAGCAGCTTAGGAACTAGCGGCCGGAGCACAGATACGCAGTATTTT
CASSLGTSGRSTDTQYF
>TRBJ2-3|many|TRBV11-2|-
TGTGCCAGCAGCTTATATGGGAGTACAGATACGCAGTATTTT
CASSLYGSTDTQYF
>TRBJ1-2|-|TRBV7-9|TRBD1
TGTGCCAGCGAGGGACAGGGGGATTGCTATACCTTC
CASEGQGDCYTF
>TRBJ2-3|many|TRBV2|-
TGTGCCAGCAGTGATTTGACTGGGCGGTCCGTCACAGATACGCAGTATTTT
CASSDLTGRSVTDTQYF
>TRBJ2-5|many|TRBV7-7|TRBD2
TGTGCTAGCGGAATAGCGGGGCTACAAGAGACCCAGTACTTC
CASGIAGLQETQYF
>TRBJ2-7|many|TRBV14|-
TGTGCCAGCAGCCAAGGGCCCCGCTACGAGCAGTACTTC
CASSQGPRYEQYF
>TRBJ1-1|-|TRBV19|TRBD1
TGTGCCAGTAATACTCGGGACAGCATGAACACTGAAGCTTTCTTT
CASNTRDSMNTEAFF
>TRBJ1-1|-|TRBV12-3/TRBV12-4|-
TGTGCCAGCAGTTGTGTGAACACTCAAGCTTTCTTT
CASSCVNTQAFF
>TRBJ2-3|many|TRBV28|TRBD1
TGTGCCAGCAAGGGGGCATTCGGCACAGATACGCAGTATTTT
CASKGAFGTDTQYF
>TRBJ1-4|many|TRBV25-1|-
TGTGCCAGCAGTGAAGGACGGGGTAACGAAAAACTGTTTTTT
CASSEGRGNEKLFF
>TRBJ1-2|-|TRBV5-6|-
TGCACCAGCAGCAACCCGAGGCTAGCTAACTATGGCTACACCTTC
CTSSNPRLANYGYTF
>TRBJ1-2|-|TRBV5-8|TRBD1
TGTGCCAGCATCTTGACCGGACCTCAGGGGGCAAATGTCTACACCTTC
CASILTGPQGANVYTF
>TRBJ2-3|medium-sized|TRBV5-1|-
TGCGCCAGCAGCAGGGGTACCGGGACATCTAGCACAGATACGCAGTATTTT
CASSRGTGTSSTDTQYF
>TRBJ2-7|many|TRBV20-1|TRBD2
TGCAGTGCTAGCAGACTAGCGGATGGGGATACCGGAGAGCAGTACTTC
CSASRLADGDTGEQYF
>TRBJ1-2|many|TRBV28|TRBD1
TGTGCCAGCAGCTTGGGACAGGCTCCTAACTATGGCTACACCTTC
CASSLGQAPNYGYTF